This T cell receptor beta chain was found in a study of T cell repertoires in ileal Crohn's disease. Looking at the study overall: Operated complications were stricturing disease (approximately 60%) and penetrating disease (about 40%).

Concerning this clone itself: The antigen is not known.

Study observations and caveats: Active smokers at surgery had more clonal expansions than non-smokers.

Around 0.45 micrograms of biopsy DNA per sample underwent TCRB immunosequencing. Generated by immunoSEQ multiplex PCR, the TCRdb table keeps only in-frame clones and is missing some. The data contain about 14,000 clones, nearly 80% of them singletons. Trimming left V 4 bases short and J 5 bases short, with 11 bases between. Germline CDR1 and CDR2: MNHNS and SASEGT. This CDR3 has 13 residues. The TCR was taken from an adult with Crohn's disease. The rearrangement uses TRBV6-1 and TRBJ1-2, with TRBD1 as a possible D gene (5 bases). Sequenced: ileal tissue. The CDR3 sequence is CASSAHPGYGYTF. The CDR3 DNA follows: TGTGCCAGCAGTGCCCACCCAGGGTATGGCTACACCTTC.